The 7 T cell receptor beta chains below were found in one sample sequenced in a study of T cells in Graves' hyperthyroidism and ophthalmopathy. Amplified TCR beta CDR3 regions derived from RNA transcripts. TCR CDR3 regions were first amplified by RT-PCR with HTBI primers. TCRdb analysed the multiplex PCR reads with MiXCR anew, one entry per CDR3 protein. The sample consists of 450,000 to 700,000 distinct CDR3 sequences, more than 45% of them appearing once. The material sequenced was peripheral blood or thyroid tissue (not recorded which). All receptors come from an adult woman with Graves' disease, either hyperthyroidism or ophthalmopathy (not recorded which).

This chain uses TRBV20-1 with TRBJ2-6, with D maybe TRBD1 (6 bases). V lost 3 bases, J lost 2 bases, and 8 bases lay in between. From germline, CDR1 is DFQATT and CDR2 SNEGSKA (reference sequence). The CDR3 has 14 amino acids. The CDR3 sequence: CSARQGPGANVLTF. The CDR3 DNA reads as TGCAGTGCTAGGCAGGGGCCTGGGGCCAACGTCCTGACTTTC.

This clonotype was found a few times. A junction boundary mismatches the germline segment, possibly from a read error. J is TRBJ1-2 and V is TRBV6-5, with D maybe TRBD1 (6 bases). This CDR3 region has 15 residues. Germline V lookup: CDR1 MNHEY, CDR2 SVGAGI. The CDR3 bases are TGTGCCACCAGTGACTCCCTAACAGGGAACTATGGCTACACCTTC. Translation gives CATSDSLTGNYGYTF.

Notes on this clonotype: The junction departs from germline at one end; a sequencing error may be responsible. The chain joins TRBV10-3 to TRBJ1-1, with D unclear. This CDR3 has 13 residues. CDR1 and CDR2 (germline): ENHRY, SYGVKD. CDR3 DNA: TGTGCCAGCAGTCTAACTTATCGGACTGAAGCTTTCTTT. This gives the protein CASSLTYRTEAFF.

J is TRBJ1-2 and V is TRBV25-1, with a possible D match to TRBD1 (5 bases). V was cut by 6 bases and J by 4 bases, with 15 bases left in between. The germline V gene has CDR1 MGHDK and CDR2 SYGVNS. The CDR3 spans 14 residues. The CDR3 sequence is CASSSDPDSYGYTF. Written as DNA, the CDR3 is TGTGCCAGCAGCTCCGACCCCGACAGCTATGGCTACACCTTC.

The rearrangement joins TRBV20-1 to TRBJ2-5, with 7 bases aligning to TRBD2. CDR1 DFQATT and CDR2 SNEGSKA come from the germline V gene (reference sequence). This CDR3 is built from 13 residues. The ends lost 1 base at V and 4 bases at J; junction bases unmatched: 3. CDR3 coding DNA: TGCAGTGCTAGAGCAGGGAGGGCAGAGACCCAGTACTTC. Protein: CSARAGRAETQYF.

Many counts were recorded for this clonotype. The chain is built from TRBV7-9 and TRBJ2-7; D not resolved. This CDR3 spans 13 amino acids. Germline CDR1 is SEHNR and CDR2 is FQNEAQ (reference sequence). V was cut by 1 base and J by 9 bases, with 13 bases left in between. Written as DNA, the CDR3 is TGTGCCAGCAGCTTAGTCCCCCAGAGTCGGCAGTACTTC. It encodes CASSLVPQSRQYF.

This clonotype was observed many times. The chain is built from TRBV7-8 and TRBJ2-3, with D unclear. V lost 1 base and J 1 base, leaving 3 bases between the germline ends. Germline V gene data show CDR1 as SGHVS and CDR2 as FQNEAQ. The CDR3 extends over 13 amino acids. For the CDR3, the DNA is TGTGCCAGCAGCTTAGACGGCACAGATACGCAGTATTTT. As protein: CASSLDGTDTQYF.